This T cell receptor (beta chain) came from a study of identical twins' blood T cells. Germline trimming cut 4 bases from V and 2 bases from J; bases unmatched to any gene: 1. The CDR3 length is 12 residues. Germline V CDR1 and CDR2: DFQATT, SNEGSKA (reference sequence). In TCRdb, the 5' RACE reads were re-called with MiXCR into one record per CDR3 protein. The table includes a few hundred thousand distinct CDR3 sequences, roughly 30% detected once. Only a few counts were recorded for this clonotype. The receptor's source is a woman aged 18 to 55 in good health. V gene TRBV20-1 combines with J gene TRBJ2-7; 8 bases map to TRBD1. The sequenced material came from PBMCs. The CDR3 loop is CSAKDRAYEQYF. CDR3 in DNA: TGCAGTGCTAAGGACAGGGCCTACGAGCAGTACTTC.